The sample holds a few counts of the clone carrying this T cell receptor beta chain. The antigen remains undetermined. CDR1 MNHEY and CDR2 SVGAGI come from the germline V gene. This CDR3 is built from 15 residues. The V end lost 0 bases, the J end lost 0 bases, and 6 bases lay between the germline ends. The sample is drawn from a study of cytomegalovirus exposure and HLA in healthy donors. Findings of the study overall: Association with HLA alleles at 0.05 false discovery rate was found for 16,951 TCR beta sequences in a later analysis.

It was with 60 Vbeta and 13 Jbeta primers that the PCR ran. Repertoires were generated with immunoSEQ multiplex PCR, while TCRdb's copy carries only in-frame clones and drops some. The profile shows 100,000 or so clones, under 85% of them singletons. This chain connects TRBV6-5 to TRBJ1-5; no firm D call. Sequenced: PBMCs. The receptor comes from a man aged 35-49 years in good health and CMV-seronegative. The CDR3 nucleotides read TGTGCCAGCAGTTACTCGACAAATAGCAATCAGCCCCAGCATTTT. It yields the protein CASSYSTNSNQPQHF.